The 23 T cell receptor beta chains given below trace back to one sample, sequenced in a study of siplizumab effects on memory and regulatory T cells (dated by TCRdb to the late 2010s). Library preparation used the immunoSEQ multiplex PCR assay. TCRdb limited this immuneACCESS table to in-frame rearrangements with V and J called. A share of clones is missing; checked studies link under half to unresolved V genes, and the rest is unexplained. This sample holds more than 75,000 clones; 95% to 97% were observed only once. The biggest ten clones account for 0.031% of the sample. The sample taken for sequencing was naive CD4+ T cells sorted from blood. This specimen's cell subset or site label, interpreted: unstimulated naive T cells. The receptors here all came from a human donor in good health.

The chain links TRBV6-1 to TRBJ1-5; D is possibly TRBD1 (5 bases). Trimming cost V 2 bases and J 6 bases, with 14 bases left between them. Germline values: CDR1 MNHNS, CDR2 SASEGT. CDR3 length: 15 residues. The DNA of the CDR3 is TGTGCCAGCAGTGAATACCAGGGTTTGGGTCAGCCCCAGCATTTT. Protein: CASSEYQGLGQPQHF.

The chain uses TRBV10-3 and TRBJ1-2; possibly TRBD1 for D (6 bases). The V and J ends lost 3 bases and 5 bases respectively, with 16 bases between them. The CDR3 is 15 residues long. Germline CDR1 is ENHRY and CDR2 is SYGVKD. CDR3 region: CAISDLGGAGYGYTF. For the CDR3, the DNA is TGTGCCATCAGTGATCTCGGGGGGGCTGGGTATGGCTACACCTTC.

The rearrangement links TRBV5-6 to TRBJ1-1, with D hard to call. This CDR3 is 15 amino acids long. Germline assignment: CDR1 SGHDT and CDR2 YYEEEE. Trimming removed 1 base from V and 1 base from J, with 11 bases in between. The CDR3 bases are TGTGCCAGCAGCTTGCTCGGCAACGCGAACACTGAAGCTTTCTTT. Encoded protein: CASSLLGNANTEAFF. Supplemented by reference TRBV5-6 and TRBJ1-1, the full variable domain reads DAGVTQSPTHLIKTRGQQVTLRCSPKSGHDTVSWYQQALGQGPQFIFQYYEEEERQRGNFPDRFSGHQFPNYSSELNVNALLLGDSALYLCASSLLGNANTEAFFGQGTRLTVV.

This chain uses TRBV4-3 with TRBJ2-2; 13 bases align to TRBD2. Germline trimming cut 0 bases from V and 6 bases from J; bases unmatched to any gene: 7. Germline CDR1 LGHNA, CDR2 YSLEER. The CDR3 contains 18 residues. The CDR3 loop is CASSQEPQLAGGAGELFF. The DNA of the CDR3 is TGCGCCAGCAGCCAAGAACCCCAACTAGCGGGGGGGGCCGGGGAGCTGTTTTTT.

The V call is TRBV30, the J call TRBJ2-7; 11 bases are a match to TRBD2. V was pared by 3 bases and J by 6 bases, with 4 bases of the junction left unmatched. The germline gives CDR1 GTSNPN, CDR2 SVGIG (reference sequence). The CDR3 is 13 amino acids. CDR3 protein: CAWRLAGALEQYF. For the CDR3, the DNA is TGTGCCTGGAGACTAGCGGGGGCCCTCGAGCAGTACTTC.

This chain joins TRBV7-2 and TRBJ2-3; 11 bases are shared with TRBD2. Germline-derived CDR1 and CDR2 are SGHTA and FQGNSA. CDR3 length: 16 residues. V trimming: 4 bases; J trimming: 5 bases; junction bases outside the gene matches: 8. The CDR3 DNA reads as TGTGCCAGCAGCTCGCTAGCGGGGGGAACCATAGATACGCAGTATTTT. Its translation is CASSSLAGGTIDTQYF.

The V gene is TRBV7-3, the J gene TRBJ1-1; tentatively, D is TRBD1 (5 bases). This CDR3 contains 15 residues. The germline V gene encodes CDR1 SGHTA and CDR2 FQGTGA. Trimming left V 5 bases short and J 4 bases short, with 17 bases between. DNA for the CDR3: TGTGCCAGCAGCGTTGGTCCGAGGGGTGTCACTGAAGCTTTCTTT. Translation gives CASSVGPRGVTEAFF.

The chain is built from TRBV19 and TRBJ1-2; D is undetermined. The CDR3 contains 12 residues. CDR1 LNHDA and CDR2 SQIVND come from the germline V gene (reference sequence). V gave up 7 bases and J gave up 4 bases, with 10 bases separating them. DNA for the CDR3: TGTGCCAGTACCAATACACCCTATGGCTACACCTTC. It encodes CASTNTPYGYTF.

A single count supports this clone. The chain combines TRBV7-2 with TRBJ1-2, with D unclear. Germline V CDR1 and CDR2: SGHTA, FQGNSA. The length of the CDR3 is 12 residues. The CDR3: CARRSTSYGYTF. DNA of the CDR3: TGTGCAAGACGGTCTACAAGTTATGGCTACACCTTC.

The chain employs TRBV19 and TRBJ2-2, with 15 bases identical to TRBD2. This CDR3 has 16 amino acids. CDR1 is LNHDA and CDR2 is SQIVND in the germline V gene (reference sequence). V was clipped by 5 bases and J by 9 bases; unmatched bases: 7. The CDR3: CASSLGLAGGRRELFF. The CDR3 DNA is TGTGCCAGTAGTCTTGGACTAGCGGGGGGGCGGCGGGAGCTGTTTTTT.

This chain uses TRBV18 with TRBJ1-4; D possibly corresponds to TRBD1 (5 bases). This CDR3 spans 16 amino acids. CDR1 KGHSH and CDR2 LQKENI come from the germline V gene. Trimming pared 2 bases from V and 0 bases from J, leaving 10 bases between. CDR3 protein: CASSPFGGSTNEKLFF. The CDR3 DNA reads TGTGCCAGCTCACCATTCGGGGGGTCAACTAATGAAAAACTGTTTTTT.

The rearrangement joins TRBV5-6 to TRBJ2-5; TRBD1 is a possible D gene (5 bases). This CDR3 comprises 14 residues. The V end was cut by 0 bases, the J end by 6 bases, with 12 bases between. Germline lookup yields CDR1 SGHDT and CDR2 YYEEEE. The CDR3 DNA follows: TGTGCCAGCAGCTTGGTAATTACAGGCAAGACCCAGTACTTC. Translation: CASSLVITGKTQYF.

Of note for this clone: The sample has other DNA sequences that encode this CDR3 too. CDR3 in DNA: TGTGCCAGCAGTCCAGGTATGAACACTGAAGCTTTCTTT. Its translation: CASSPGMNTEAFF. The V gene is TRBV5-4, the J gene TRBJ1-1; D is unclear. From germline, CDR1 is SGHNT and CDR2 YYREEE (reference sequence). The CDR3 covers 13 residues. Trimming removed 5 bases at V and 0 bases at J, with 8 bases between. The complete variable domain, with remaining parts taken from reference TRBV5-4 and TRBJ1-1, reads ETGVTQSPTHLIKTRGQQVTLRCSSQSGHNTVSWYQQALGQGPQFIFQYYREEENGRGNFPPRFSGLQFPNYSSELNVNALELDDSALYLCASSPGMNTEAFFGQGTRLTVV.

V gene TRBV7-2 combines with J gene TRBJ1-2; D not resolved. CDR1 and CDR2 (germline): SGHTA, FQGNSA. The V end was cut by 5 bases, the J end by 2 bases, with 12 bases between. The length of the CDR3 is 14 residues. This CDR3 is CASSQRTANYGYTF. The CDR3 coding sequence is TGTGCCAGCAGCCAACGGACGGCCAACTATGGCTACACCTTC.

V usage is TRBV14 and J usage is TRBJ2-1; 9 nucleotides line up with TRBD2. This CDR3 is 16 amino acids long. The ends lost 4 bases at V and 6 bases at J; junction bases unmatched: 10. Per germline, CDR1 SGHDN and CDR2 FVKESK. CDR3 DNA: TGTGCCAGCAGCCGTCGCAGAGCGGGGGGCTTCAATGAGCAGTTCTTC. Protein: CASSRRRAGGFNEQFF.

CDR3 in amino acids: CASSVAGFGEKLFF. The CDR3 DNA reads TGTGCCAGTAGTGTGGCTGGGTTCGGAGAAAAACTGTTTTTT. This chain connects TRBV19 to TRBJ1-4; D gene unclear. The V end was cut by 5 bases, the J end by 8 bases, with 15 bases between. Per the germline V gene, CDR1 is LNHDA and CDR2 is SQIVND (reference sequence). This CDR3 comprises 14 residues.

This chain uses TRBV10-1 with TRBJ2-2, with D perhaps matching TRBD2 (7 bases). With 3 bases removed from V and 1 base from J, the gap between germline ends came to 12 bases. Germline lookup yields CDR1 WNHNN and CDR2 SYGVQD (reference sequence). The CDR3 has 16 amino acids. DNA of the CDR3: TGCGCCAGCAGTGATCGGGGGGCCGGGAACACCGGGGAGCTGTTTTTT. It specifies CASSDRGAGNTGELFF.

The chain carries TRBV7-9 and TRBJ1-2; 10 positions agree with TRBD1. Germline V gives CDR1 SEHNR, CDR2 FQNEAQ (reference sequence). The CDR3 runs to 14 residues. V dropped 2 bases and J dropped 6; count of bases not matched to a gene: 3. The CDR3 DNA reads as TGTGCCAGCAGCTTATTGGGACAGGGGAATGGCTACACCTTC. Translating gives CASSLLGQGNGYTF.

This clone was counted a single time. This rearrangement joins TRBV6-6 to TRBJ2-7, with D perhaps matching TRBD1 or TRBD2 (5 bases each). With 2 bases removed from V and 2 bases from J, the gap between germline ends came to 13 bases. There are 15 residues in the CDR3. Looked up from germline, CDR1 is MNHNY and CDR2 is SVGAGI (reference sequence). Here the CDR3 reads CASSYSRGPTYEQYF. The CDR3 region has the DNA TGTGCCAGCAGTTACAGTAGGGGACCTACCTACGAGCAGTACTTC.

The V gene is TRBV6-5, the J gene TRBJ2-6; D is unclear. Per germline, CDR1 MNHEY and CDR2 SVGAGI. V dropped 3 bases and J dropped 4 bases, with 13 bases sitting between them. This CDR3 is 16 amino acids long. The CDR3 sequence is CASSYRRIPGANVLTF. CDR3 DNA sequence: TGTGCCAGCAGTTATCGAAGGATTCCCGGGGCCAACGTCCTGACTTTC.

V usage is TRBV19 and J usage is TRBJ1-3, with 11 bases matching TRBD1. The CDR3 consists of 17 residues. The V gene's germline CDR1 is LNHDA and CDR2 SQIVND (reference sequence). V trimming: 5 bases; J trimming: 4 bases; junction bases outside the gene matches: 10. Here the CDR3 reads CASSPGTGGSSGNTIYF. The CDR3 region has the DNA TGTGCCAGTAGTCCTGGGACAGGGGGAAGTAGCGGAAACACCATATATTTT.

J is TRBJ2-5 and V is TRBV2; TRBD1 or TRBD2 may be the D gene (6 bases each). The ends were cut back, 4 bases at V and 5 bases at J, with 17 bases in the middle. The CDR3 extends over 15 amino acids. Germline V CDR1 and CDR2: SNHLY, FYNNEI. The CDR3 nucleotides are TGTGCCAGCAGTGTATCGGGGGCGCCATGGGAGACCCAGTACTTC. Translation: CASSVSGAPWETQYF.

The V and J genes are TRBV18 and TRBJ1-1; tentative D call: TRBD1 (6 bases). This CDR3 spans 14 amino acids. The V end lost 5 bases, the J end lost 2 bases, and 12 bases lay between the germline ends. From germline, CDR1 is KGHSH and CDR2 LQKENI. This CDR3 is CASSKLQGNTEAFF. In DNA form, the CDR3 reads TGTGCCAGCTCAAAATTACAGGGAAACACTGAAGCTTTCTTT.